The T cell receptor beta chain described here comes from a study of blood T cell repertoires in COVID-19. Clones were sequenced by immunoSEQ multiplex PCR, and TCRdb holds only the in-frame ones, with some missing. The table records about 110,000 clones, 88% of them present only once. Germline V CDR1 and CDR2: MNHEY, SVGAGI. Unmatched junction bases numbered 14, after V lost 11 bases and J lost 10 bases. The CDR3 runs to 13 residues. The V and J genes are TRBV6-5 and TRBJ2-1, with TRBD2 matching 7 bases. This TCR derives from a human donor in a cohort sampled during active COVID-19. Sequenced sample: peripheral blood. CDR3 region: CASETSRVVEQFF. The CDR3 region has the DNA TGTGCCTCTGAGACTAGCAGAGTGGTCGAGCAGTTCTTC.